This entry describes one T cell receptor (beta chain). The antigen is undetermined. This record comes from a study of PD-1 blockade in classical Hodgkin lymphoma. The study's findings and limits: Before treatment, TCR diversity in newly diagnosed patients was reportedly lower than in healthy donors. Patients excluded were those beginning nivolumab under 1 year after ASCT.

Germline V lookup: CDR1 MNHNS, CDR2 SASEGT. The CDR3 is made up of 15 amino acids. The junction had 1 base not matched to a gene; V was cut back by 3 bases and J by 4 bases. Each of the patients experienced relapse following autologous stem cell transplantation, and their brentuximab vedotin exposure differed. Assay: immunoSEQ multiplex PCR; the TCRdb copy retains only in-frame clones and omits some. Of approximately 36,000 clones in the sample, 69% are singletons; the top ten hold over 12%. The sequenced sample was peripheral blood mononuclear cells (PBMCs), obtained before the second cycle of nivolumab. This clonotype was obtained from a human donor with classical Hodgkin lymphoma. This sequence joins TRBV6-1 and TRBJ2-1, with 12 bases matching TRBD2. CDR3 loop: CASSETSGSYNEQFF. In DNA form, the CDR3 reads TGTGCCAGCAGTGAGACTAGCGGGAGTTACAATGAGCAGTTCTTC.